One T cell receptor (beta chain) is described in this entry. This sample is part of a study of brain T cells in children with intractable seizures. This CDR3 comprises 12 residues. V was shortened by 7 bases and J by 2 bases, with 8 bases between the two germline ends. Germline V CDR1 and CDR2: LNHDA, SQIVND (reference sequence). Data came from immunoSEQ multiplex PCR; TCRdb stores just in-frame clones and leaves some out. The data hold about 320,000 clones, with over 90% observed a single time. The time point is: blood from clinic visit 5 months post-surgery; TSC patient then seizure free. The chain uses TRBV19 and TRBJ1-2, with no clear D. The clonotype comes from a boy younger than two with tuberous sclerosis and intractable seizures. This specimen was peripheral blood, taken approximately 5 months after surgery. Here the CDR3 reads CASTDGNYGYTF. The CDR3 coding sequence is TGTGCCAGTACTGACGGAAACTATGGCTACACCTTC. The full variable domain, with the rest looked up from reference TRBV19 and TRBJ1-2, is DGGITQSPKYLFRKEGQNVTLSCEQNLNHDAMYWYRQDPGQGLRLIYYSQIVNDFQKGDIAEGYSVSREKKESFPLTVTSAQKNPTAFYLCASTDGNYGYTFGSGTRLTVV.